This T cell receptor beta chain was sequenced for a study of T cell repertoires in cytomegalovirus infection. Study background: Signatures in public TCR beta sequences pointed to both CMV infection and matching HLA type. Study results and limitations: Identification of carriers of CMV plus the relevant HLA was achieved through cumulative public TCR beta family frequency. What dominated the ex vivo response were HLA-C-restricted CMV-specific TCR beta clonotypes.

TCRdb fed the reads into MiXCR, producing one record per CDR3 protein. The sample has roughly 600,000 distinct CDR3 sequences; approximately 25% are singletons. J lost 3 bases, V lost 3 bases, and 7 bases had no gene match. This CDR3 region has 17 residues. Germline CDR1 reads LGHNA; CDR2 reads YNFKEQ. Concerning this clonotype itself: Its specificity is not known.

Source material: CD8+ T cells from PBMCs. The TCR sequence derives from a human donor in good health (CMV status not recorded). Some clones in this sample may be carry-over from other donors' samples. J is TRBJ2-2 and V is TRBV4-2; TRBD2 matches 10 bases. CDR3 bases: TGTGCCAGCAGCCACCCAGCGGGGGGGCCTGACACCGGGGAGCTGTTTTTT. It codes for CASSHPAGGPDTGELFF.